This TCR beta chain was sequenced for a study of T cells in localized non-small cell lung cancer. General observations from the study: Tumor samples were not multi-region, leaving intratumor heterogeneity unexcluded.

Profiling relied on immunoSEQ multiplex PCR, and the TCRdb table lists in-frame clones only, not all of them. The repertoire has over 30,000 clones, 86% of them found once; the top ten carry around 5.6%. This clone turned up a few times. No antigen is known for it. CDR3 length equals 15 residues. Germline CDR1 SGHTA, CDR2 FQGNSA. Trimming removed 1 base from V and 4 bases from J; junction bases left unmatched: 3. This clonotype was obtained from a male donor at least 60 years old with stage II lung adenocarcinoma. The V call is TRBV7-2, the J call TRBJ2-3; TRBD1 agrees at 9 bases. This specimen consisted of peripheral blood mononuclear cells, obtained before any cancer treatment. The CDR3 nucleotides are TGTGCCAGCAGCTTAGTACAGGGGGCCGCAGATACGCAGTATTTT. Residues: CASSLVQGAADTQYF.